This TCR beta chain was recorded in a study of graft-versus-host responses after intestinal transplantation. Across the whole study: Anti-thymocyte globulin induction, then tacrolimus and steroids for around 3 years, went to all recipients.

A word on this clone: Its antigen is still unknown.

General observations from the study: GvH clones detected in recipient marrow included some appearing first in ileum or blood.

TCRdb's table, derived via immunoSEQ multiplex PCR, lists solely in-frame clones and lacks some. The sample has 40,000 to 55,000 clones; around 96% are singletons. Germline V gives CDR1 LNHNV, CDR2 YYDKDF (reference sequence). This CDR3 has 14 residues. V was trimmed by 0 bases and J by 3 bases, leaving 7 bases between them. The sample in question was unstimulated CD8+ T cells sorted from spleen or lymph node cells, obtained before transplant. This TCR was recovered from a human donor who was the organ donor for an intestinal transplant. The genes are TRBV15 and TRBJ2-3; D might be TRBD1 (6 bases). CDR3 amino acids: CATSRDQGTDTQYF. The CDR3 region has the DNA TGTGCCACCAGCAGAGATCAGGGGACAGATACGCAGTATTTT.